The 10 T cell receptor beta chains in this list originate from one sample, sequenced in a study of Graves' ophthalmopathy and Graves' hyperthyroidism. The authors amplified TCR beta CDR3 regions from RNA transcripts. First-round RT-PCR employed HTBI primers, with a second-round multiplex PCR after it. TCRdb reprocessed the multiplex PCR reads via MiXCR and lists one record per CDR3 protein. The table has approximately 1.2 million distinct CDR3 sequences, about two fifths seen once. The sequencing sample was made of peripheral blood or thyroid tissue (not recorded which). The receptors derive from an adult man with Graves' hyperthyroidism.

A word on this clonotype: This clone may be a read error of a much larger clone one base away. The J gene is TRBJ1-5, the V gene TRBV10-3; D may be TRBD1 (5 bases). Germline V gene sequence: CDR1 ENHRY, CDR2 SYGVKD. There are 15 residues in the CDR3. V lost 6 bases and J 0 bases, leaving 12 bases between the germline ends. This chain's CDR3 is CAISLDRNSNQPQHF. The CDR3 DNA reads TGTGCCATCAGCCTCGACAGAAATAGCAATCAGCCCCAGCATTTT.

This clonotype has at least ten counts. This chain links TRBV4-3 with TRBJ2-5, with 10 nucleotides matching TRBD2. Trimming took 0 bases from V and 5 from J; bases not matched to a gene: 6. Germline V gene data show CDR1 as LGHNA and CDR2 as YSLEER. CDR3 length: 16 amino acids. CDR3: CASSQEGPSGSETQYF. The CDR3 nucleotides read TGCGCCAGCAGCCAAGAAGGGCCTAGCGGGAGTGAGACCCAGTACTTC.

The chain employs TRBV2 and TRBJ1-2; D not certain. The germline V and J ends were trimmed by 6 bases and 8 bases, with 16 bases remaining between them. Germline CDR1 is SNHLY and CDR2 is FYNNEI. The CDR3 contains 13 residues. The CDR3 is CASSVLGNGGYTF. The DNA for the CDR3 is TGTGCCAGCAGCGTTCTGGGCAACGGGGGCTACACCTTC.

V gene TRBV6-6 combines with J gene TRBJ1-5; 8 bases match TRBD1. With V trimmed by 7 bases and J by 2 bases, 10 bases remained unmatched. The CDR3 length is 16 residues. The germline gives CDR1 MNHNY, CDR2 SVGAGI (reference sequence). This chain's CDR3 is CASNLVRTGRNQPQHF. In nucleotides, the CDR3 is TGTGCCAGCAACCTCGTCCGGACAGGGCGCAATCAGCCCCAGCATTTT.

The V call is TRBV7-9, the J call TRBJ2-7, with 11 bases lining up with TRBD2. Germline V gene lookup returns CDR1 SEHNR and CDR2 FQNEAQ (reference sequence). There are 16 residues in the CDR3. The trim removed 7 bases at V and 1 base at J, leaving 9 bases unmatched. The CDR3: CASIHPASGRSYEQYF. The CDR3 DNA reads TGTGCCAGCATCCACCCGGCTAGCGGGAGGTCCTACGAGCAGTACTTC. The full variable domain, rest sourced from reference TRBV7-9 and TRBJ2-7, is DTGVSQNPRHKITKRGQNVTFRCDPISEHNRLYWYRQTLGQGPEFLTYFQNEAQLEKSRLLSDRFSAERPKGSFSTLEIQRTEQGDSAMYLCASIHPASGRSYEQYFGPGTRLTVT.

The genes are TRBV5-1 and TRBJ2-5, with 10 bases that match TRBD2. Germline V gene data show CDR1 as SGHRS and CDR2 as YFSETQ. Trimming at V came to 4 bases and at J to 0 bases, leaving 3 bases not matched to a gene. The CDR3 is made up of 15 amino acids. The CDR3 region has the DNA TGCGCCAGCAGCCGAGCGGGAGGGAACCAAGAGACCCAGTACTTC. It is translated as CASSRAGGNQETQYF. Full variable domain (rest looked up from reference TRBV5-1 and TRBJ2-5): KAGVTQTPRYLIKTRGQQVTLSCSPISGHRSVSWYQQTPGQGLQFLFEYFSETQRNKGNFPGRFSGRQFSNSRSEMNVSTLELGDSALYLCASSRAGGNQETQYFGPGTRLLVL.

This clonotype showed up many times. The chain is built from TRBV13 and TRBJ2-7; no clear D gene. This CDR3 contains 11 residues. Looked up from germline, CDR1 is PRHDT and CDR2 is FYEKMQ (reference sequence). V lost 0 bases and J lost 10, with 7 bases in between. The CDR3 nucleotides are TGTGCCAGCAGCTTAGGAGGATTACAGTACTTC. Residues: CASSLGGLQYF.

This clonotype was counted at least ten times. This rearrangement joins TRBV2 to TRBJ2-5, with 8 positions matching TRBD2. The junction had 9 bases not matched to a gene; V was cut back by 1 base and J by 5 bases. The germline CDR1 and CDR2 sequences are SNHLY and FYNNEI. The CDR3 loop spans 16 amino acids. Here the CDR3 reads CASSEGVSGNGETQYF. CDR3 DNA: TGTGCCAGCAGTGAAGGTGTTAGCGGGAATGGCGAGACCCAGTACTTC.

There are many counts of this clonotype. V gene TRBV19 combines with J gene TRBJ2-5, with 9 nucleotides matching TRBD2. The junction had 7 bases not matched to a gene; V was cut back by 3 bases and J by 2 bases. This CDR3 has 16 amino acids. The germline V gene has CDR1 LNHDA and CDR2 SQIVND (reference sequence). The CDR3 sequence: CASSILSGGRQETQYF. The CDR3 DNA reads as TGTGCCAGTAGTATCCTTAGCGGGGGCCGTCAAGAGACCCAGTACTTC.

This clonotype showed up just a few times. The chain recombines TRBV20-1 with TRBJ1-6; D uncertain. V lost 5 bases and J 5 bases, leaving 10 bases between the germline ends. From germline, CDR1 is DFQATT and CDR2 SNEGSKA (reference sequence). There are 13 residues in the CDR3. The CDR3: CSAADGDNSPLHF. CDR3 bases: TGCAGTGCTGCGGACGGAGATAATTCACCCCTCCACTTT.